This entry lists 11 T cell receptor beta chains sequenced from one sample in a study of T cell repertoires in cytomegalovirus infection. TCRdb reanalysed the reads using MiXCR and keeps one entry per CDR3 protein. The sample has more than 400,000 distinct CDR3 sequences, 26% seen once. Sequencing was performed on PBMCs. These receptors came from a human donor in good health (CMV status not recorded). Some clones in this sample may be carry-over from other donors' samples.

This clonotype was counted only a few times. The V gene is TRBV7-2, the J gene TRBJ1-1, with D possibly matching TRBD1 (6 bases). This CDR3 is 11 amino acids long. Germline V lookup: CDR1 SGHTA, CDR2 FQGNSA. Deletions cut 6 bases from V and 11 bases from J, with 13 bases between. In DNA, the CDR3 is TGTGCCAGCAGGCCCACAGGGTTGGCTTTCTTT. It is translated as CASRPTGLAFF.

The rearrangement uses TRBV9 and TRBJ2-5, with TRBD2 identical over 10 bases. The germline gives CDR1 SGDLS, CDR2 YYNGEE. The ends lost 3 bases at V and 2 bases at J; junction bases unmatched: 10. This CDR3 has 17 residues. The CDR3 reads CASSENLAGGIQETQYF. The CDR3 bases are TGTGCCAGCAGCGAAAACTTAGCGGGAGGAATTCAAGAGACCCAGTACTTC.

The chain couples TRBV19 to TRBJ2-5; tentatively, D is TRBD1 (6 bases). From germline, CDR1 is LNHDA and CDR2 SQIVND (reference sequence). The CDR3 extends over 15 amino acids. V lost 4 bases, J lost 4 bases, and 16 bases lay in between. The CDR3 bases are TGTGCCAGTAGTACCGAGACAAGGGGGAGAGAGACCCAGTACTTC. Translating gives CASSTETRGRETQYF.

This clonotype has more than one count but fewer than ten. CDR3 in amino acids: CASSLELRQGPTNEQFF. The CDR3 coding sequence is TGTGCCAGCAGCTTAGAGTTGCGTCAGGGGCCGACGAATGAGCAGTTCTTC. V gene TRBV11-2 combines with J gene TRBJ2-1; D perhaps matches TRBD1 (6 bases). CDR3 length equals 17 residues. CDR1 SGHAT and CDR2 FQNNGV come from the germline V gene. With 0 bases removed from V and 7 bases from J, the gap between germline ends came to 19 bases.

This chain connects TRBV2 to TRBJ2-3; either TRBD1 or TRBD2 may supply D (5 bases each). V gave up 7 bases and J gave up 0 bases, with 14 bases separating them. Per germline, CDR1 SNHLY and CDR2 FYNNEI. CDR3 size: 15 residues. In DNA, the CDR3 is TGTGCCAGCACTGAGAGGGGCGGTAGCACAGATACGCAGTATTTT. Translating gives CASTERGGSTDTQYF.

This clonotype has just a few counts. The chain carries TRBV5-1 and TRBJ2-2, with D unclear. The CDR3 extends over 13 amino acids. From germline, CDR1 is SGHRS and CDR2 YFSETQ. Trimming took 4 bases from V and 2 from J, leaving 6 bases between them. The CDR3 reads CASSTKNTGELFF. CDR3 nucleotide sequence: TGCGCCAGCAGCACGAAAAACACCGGGGAGCTGTTTTTT. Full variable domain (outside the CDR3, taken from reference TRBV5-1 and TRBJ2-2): KAGVTQTPRYLIKTRGQQVTLSCSPISGHRSVSWYQQTPGQGLQFLFEYFSETQRNKGNFPGRFSGRQFSNSRSEMNVSTLELGDSALYLCASSTKNTGELFFGEGSRLTVL.

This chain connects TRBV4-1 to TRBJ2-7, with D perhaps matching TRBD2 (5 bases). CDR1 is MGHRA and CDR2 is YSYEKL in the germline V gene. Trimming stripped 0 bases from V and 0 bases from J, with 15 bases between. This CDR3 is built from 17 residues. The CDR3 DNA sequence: TGCGCCAGCAGCCAAGATCTGGTAAAGCGGAACTCCTACGAGCAGTACGTC. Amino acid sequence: CASSQDLVKRNSYEQYV.

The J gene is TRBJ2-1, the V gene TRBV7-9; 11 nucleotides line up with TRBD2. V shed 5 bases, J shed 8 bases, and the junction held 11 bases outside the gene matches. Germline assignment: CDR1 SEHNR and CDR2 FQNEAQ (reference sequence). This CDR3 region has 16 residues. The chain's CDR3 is CASSRLAGGFDHEQFF. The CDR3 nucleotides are TGTGCCAGCAGCCGCTTAGCGGGAGGGTTTGACCATGAGCAGTTCTTC.

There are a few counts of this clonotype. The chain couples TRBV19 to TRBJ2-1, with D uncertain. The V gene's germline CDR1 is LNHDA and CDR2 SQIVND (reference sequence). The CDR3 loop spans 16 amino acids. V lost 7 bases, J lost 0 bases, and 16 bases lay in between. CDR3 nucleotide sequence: TGTGCCAGTACCGACCCCCGTGGTAGCTCCTACAATGAGCAGTTCTTC. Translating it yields CASTDPRGSSYNEQFF. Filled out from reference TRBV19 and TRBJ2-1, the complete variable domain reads DGGITQSPKYLFRKEGQNVTLSCEQNLNHDAMYWYRQDPGQGLRLIYYSQIVNDFQKGDIAEGYSVSREKKESFPLTVTSAQKNPTAFYLCASTDPRGSSYNEQFFGPGTRLTVL.

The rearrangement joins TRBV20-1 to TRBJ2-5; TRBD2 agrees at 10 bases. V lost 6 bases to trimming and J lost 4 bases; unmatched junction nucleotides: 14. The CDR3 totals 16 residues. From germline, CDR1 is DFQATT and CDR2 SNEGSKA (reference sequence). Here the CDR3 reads CSAWIAGGLNGETQYF. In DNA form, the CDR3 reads TGCAGTGCCTGGATAGCGGGAGGCTTGAATGGAGAGACCCAGTACTTC.

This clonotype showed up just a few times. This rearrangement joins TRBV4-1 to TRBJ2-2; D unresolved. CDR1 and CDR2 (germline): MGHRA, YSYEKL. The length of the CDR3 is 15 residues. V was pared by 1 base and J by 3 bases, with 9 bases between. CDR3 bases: TGCGCCAGCAGCCAAGTCGGAAGATACACCGGGGAGCTGTTTTTT. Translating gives CASSQVGRYTGELFF.